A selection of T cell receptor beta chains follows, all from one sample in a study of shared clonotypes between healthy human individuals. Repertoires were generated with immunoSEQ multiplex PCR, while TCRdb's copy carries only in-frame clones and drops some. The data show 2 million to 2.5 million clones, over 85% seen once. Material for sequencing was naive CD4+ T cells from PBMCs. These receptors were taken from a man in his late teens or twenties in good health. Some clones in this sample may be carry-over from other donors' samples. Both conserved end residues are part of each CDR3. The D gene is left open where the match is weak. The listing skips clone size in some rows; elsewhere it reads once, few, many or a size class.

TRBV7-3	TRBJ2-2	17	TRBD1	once	CASSLVGGDVVTGELFF	TGTGCCAGCAGCTTAGTAGGGGGCGACGTCGTCACCGGGGAGCTGTTTTTT
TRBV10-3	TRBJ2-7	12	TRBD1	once	CAIRTGGREQYF	TGTGCCATCAGAACAGGGGGAAGGGAGCAGTACTTC
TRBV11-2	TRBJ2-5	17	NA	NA	CASSPPVRTAMQETQYF	TGTGCCAGCAGCCCCCCCGTCAGGACAGCAATGCAAGAGACCCAGTACTTC
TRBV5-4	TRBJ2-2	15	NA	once	CASSLGDANTGELFF	TGTGCCAGCAGCCTGGGGGACGCTAACACCGGGGAGCTGTTTTTT
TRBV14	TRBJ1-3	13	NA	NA	CASSQGQGNTIYF	TGTGCCAGCAGCCAAGGGCAGGGGAACACCATATATTTT
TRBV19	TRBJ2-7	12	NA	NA	CASGRSSYEQYF	TGTGCCAGCGGCAGATCCTCCTACGAGCAGTACTTC
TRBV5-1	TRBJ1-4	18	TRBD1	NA	CASSPGQGNFATNEKLFF	TGCGCCAGCAGCCCCGGACAGGGAAATTTCGCAACTAATGAAAAACTGTTTTTT
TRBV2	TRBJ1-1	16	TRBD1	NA	CASSKLAWTGFVEAFF	TGTGCCAGCAGCAAACTAGCCTGGACAGGGTTTGTAGAAGCTTTCTTT
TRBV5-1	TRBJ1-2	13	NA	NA	CASSLGQDNGYTF	TGCGCCAGCAGCTTGGGGCAGGATAATGGCTACACCTTC
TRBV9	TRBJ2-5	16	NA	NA	CASSVEGRGAQETQYF	TGTGCCAGCAGCGTAGAGGGTAGGGGGGCCCAAGAGACCCAGTACTTC
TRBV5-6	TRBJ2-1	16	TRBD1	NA	CASSSGQESSYNEQFF	TGTGCCAGCAGCTCCGGACAGGAGAGCTCCTACAATGAGCAGTTCTTC
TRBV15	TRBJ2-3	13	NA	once	CATSRGRTDTQYF	TGTGCCACCAGCAGGGGACGCACAGATACGCAGTATTTT
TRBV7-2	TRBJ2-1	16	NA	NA	CASSASPAGSYNEQFF	TGTGCCAGCAGCGCCTCCCCCGCCGGGTCCTACAATGAGCAGTTCTTC
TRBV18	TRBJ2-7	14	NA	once	CASSQGGPPYEQYF	TGTGCCAGCTCACAAGGGGGACCCCCCTACGAGCAGTACTTC
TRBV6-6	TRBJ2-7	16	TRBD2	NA	CASSYSWLAGGYEQYF	TGTGCCAGCAGTTACTCGTGGCTAGCGGGAGGCTACGAGCAGTACTTC
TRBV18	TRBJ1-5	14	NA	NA	CASSWTASNQPQHF	TGTGCCAGCTCATGGACGGCTAGCAATCAGCCCCAGCATTTT
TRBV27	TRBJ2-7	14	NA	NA	CASSLGGREVEQYF	TGTGCCAGCAGTTTAGGAGGCAGGGAGGTCGAGCAGTACTTC
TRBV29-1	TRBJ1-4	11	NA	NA	CSVEDGAKLFF	TGCAGCGTTGAAGATGGGGCTAAACTGTTTTTT
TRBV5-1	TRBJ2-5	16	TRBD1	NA	CASSPRQGAGQETQYF	TGCGCCAGCAGCCCTCGACAGGGGGCAGGCCAAGAGACCCAGTACTTC
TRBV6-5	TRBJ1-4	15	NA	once	CASSYSTGSGEKLFF	TGTGCCAGCAGTTACTCGACCGGTTCTGGAGAAAAACTGTTTTTT
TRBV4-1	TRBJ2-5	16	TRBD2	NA	CASSLGLAGGLETQYF	TGCGCCAGCAGCCTGGGACTAGCGGGAGGGCTAGAGACCCAGTACTTC
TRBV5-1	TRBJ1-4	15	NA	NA	CASSSGSPTNEKLFF	TGCGCCAGCAGCTCGGGGTCTCCAACTAATGAAAAACTGTTTTTT
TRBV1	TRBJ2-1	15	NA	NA	CTSAPLAGPIHEQFF	TGCACCAGCGCCCCCCTAGCGGGACCTATCCATGAGCAGTTCTTC
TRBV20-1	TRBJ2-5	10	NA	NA	CSARRETQYF	TGCAGTGCTAGGAGAGAGACCCAGTACTTC
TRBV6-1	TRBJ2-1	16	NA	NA	CASSEAGDGRGDEQFF	TGTGCCAGCAGTGAAGCTGGGGACGGGAGAGGCGATGAGCAGTTCTTC
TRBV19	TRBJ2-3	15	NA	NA	CASSIVGGRPDTQYF	TGTGCCAGTAGTATAGTGGGTGGACGACCAGATACGCAGTATTTT
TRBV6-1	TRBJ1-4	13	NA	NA	CASAWSGNEKLFF	TGTGCCAGCGCGTGGTCAGGGAATGAAAAACTGTTTTTT
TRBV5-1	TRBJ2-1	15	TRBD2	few	CASSLVAGSYNEQFF	TGCGCCAGCAGCTTGGTAGCGGGCTCCTACAATGAGCAGTTCTTC
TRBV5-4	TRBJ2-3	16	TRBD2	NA	CASSLGTRTSTDTQYF	TGTGCCAGCAGCTTGGGGACTAGAACTAGCACAGATACGCAGTATTTT
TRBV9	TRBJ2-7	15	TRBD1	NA	CASSSQGQGAYEQYF	TGTGCCAGCAGCTCCCAGGGGCAGGGGGCCTACGAGCAGTACTTC
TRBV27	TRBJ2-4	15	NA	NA	CASSPDTTGGNIQYF	TGTGCCAGCAGCCCTGACACAACCGGTGGAAACATTCAGTACTTC
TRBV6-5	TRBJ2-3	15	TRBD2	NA	CASSPRIRGGDTQYF	TGTGCCAGCAGCCCAAGAATACGGGGGGGGGATACGCAGTATTTT
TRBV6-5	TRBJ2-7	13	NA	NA	CASSYSGRSEQYF	TGTGCCAGCAGTTACTCGGGTCGGAGCGAGCAGTACTTC
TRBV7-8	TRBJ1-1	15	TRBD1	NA	CASRRDRGMNTEAFF	TGTGCCAGCAGAAGGGACAGGGGTATGAACACTGAAGCTTTCTTT
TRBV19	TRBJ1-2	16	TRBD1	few	CASRPRARGSNYGYTF	TGTGCCAGTAGACCCCGCGCCAGGGGGTCCAACTATGGCTACACCTTC
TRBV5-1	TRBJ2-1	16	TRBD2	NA	CASSLLSGRVIGEQFF	TGCGCCAGCAGCTTGCTAAGCGGGAGGGTAATAGGTGAGCAGTTCTTC
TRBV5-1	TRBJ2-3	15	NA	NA	CASSFRRASTDTQYF	TGCGCCAGCAGCTTTCGGAGGGCTAGCACAGATACGCAGTATTTT
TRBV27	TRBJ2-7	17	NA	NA	CASSLALLGAALGEQYF	TGTGCCAGCAGTTTAGCCCTCCTCGGGGCCGCTCTGGGCGAGCAGTACTTC
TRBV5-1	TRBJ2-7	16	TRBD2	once	CASSLEPGGLPYEQYF	TGCGCCAGCAGCTTGGAACCGGGGGGACTCCCCTACGAGCAGTACTTC
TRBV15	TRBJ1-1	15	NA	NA	CATSPRDKVYTEAFF	TGTGCCACCAGCCCCCGGGACAAAGTCTACACTGAAGCTTTCTTT
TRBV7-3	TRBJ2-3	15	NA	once	CASSLGGRGADTQYF	TGTGCCAGCAGCTTAGGGGGGAGAGGGGCCGATACGCAGTATTTT
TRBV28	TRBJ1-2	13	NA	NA	CASSLGRGYGYTF	TGTGCCAGCAGTTTGGGCAGGGGCTATGGCTACACCTTC
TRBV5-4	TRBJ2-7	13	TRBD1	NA	CASSTRQGIGQYF	TGTGCCAGCAGCACAAGACAGGGGATCGGGCAGTACTTC
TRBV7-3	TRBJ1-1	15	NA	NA	CASSSGGEVNTEAFF	TGTGCCAGCAGCTCTGGAGGGGAGGTGAACACTGAAGCTTTCTTT
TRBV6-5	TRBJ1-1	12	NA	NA	CASSRIDGEAFF	TGTGCCAGCAGTCGGATTGACGGTGAAGCTTTCTTT
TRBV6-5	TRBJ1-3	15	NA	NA	CASSYAWGSGNTIYF	TGTGCCAGCAGTTACGCATGGGGCTCCGGAAACACCATATATTTT
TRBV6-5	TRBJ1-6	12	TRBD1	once	CASGQGVSPLHF	TGTGCCAGCGGACAGGGAGTGTCACCCCTCCACTTT
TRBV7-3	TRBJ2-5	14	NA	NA	CASSSGLLQETQYF	TGTGCCAGCAGCTCGGGACTCCTCCAAGAGACCCAGTACTTC
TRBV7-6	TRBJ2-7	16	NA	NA	CASSPLRDGGSYEQYF	TGTGCCAGCAGCCCCCTCCGGGACGGAGGCTCCTACGAGCAGTACTTC
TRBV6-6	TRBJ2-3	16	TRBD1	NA	CASSPLGQGYIDTQYF	TGTGCCAGCAGTCCCTTGGGACAGGGGTATATCGATACGCAGTATTTT